This T cell receptor (beta chain) is from a study of OX40 agonist ivuxolimab in advanced cancers. At the level of the study: People in dose escalation had one of these cancers: hepatocellular carcinoma, melanoma, renal cell or head and neck cancer. Three patients showed partial responses: one hepatocellular carcinoma and two cutaneous melanoma cases. Whole-study findings and limits: In the 0.1 to 3.0 mg/kg range, CD4+ and CD8+ blood T cells had expanded clonally by week 6.

In regard to this clone: Its antigen is still unknown. Additional DNA sequences in this sample encode the identical CDR3.

Method: immunoSEQ multiplex PCR; TCRdb's copy keeps in-frame clones and lacks some. The sample has some 70,000 clones, about 90% seen once. The study sampled blood at baseline, cycle 4 day 1, and cycle 7 day 1. CDR3 size: 13 residues. Per the germline V gene, CDR1 is KGHSH and CDR2 is LQKENI. With 3 bases clipped from V and 5 bases from J, the junction kept 0 bases outside the gene matches. The sequence came from an adult with an advanced solid tumor such as melanoma, head and neck, liver or kidney cancer. This chain joins TRBV18 and TRBJ2-5; 10 nucleotides match TRBD1. The sequencing here drew on CD4+ or CD8+ T cells sorted from blood, taken in a trial of the OX40 agonist ivuxolimab. The CDR3 DNA follows: TGTGCCAGCTCACCGGGACAGGGGGAGACCCAGTACTTC. Its protein product is CASSPGQGETQYF.